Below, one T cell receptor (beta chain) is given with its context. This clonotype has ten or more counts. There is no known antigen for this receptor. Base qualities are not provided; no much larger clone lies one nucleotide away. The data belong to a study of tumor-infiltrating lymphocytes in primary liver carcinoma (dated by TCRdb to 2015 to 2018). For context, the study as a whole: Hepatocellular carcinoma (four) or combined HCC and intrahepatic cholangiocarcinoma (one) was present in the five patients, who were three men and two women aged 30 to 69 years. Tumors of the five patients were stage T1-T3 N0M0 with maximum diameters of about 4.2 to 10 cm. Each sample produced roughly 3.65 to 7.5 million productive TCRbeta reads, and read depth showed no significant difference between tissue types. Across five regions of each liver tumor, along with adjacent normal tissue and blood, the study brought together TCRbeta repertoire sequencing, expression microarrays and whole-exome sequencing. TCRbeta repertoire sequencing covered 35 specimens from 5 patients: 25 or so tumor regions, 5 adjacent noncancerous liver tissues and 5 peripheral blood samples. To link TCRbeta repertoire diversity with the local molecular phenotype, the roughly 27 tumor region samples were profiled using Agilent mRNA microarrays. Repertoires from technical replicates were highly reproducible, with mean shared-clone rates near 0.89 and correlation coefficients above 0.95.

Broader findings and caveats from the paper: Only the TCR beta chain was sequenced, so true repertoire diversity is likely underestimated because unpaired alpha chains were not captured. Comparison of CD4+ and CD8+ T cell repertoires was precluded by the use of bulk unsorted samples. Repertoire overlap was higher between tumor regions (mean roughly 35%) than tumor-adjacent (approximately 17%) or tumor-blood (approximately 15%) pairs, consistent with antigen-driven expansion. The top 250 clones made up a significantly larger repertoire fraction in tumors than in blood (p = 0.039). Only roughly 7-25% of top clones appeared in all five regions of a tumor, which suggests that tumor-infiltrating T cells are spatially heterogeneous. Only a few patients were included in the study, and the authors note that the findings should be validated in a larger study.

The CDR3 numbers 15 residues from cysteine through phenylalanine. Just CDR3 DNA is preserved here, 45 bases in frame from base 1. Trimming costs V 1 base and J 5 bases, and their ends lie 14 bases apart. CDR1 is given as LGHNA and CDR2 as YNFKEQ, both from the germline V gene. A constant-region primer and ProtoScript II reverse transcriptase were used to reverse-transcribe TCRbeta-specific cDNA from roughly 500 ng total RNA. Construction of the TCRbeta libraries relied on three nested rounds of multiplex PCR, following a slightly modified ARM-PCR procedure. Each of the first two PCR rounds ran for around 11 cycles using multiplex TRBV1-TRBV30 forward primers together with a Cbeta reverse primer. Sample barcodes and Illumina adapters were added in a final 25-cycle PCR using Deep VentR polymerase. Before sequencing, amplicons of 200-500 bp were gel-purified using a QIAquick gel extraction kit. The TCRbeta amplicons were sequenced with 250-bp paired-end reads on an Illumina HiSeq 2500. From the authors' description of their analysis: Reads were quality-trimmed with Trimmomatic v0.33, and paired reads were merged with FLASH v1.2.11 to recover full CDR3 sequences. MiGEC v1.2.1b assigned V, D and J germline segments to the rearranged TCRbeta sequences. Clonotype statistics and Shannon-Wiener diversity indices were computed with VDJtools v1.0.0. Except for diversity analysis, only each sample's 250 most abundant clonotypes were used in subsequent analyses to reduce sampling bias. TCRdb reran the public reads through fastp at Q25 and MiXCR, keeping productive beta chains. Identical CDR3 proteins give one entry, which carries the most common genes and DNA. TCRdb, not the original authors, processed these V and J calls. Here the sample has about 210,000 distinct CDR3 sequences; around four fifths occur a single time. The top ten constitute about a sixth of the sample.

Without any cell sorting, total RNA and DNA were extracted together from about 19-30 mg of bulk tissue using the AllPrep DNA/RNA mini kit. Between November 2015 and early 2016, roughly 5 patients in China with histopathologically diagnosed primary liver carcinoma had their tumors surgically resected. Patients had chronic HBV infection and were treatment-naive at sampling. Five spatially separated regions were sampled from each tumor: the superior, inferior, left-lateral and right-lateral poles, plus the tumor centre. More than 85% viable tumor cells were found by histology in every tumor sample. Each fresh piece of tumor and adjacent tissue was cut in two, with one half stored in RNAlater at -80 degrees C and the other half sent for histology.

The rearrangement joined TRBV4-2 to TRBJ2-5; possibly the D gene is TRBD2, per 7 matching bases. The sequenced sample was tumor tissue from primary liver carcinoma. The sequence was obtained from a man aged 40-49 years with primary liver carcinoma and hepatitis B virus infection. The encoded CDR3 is CASSQVRGAGETQYF. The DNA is TGTGCCAGCAGCCAAGTACGGGGGGCGGGGGAGACCCAGTACTTC.